This T cell receptor beta chain stems from a study of T cell responses to AZD1222 COVID-19 vaccine. Study conclusions and caveats: It was only after the peak T cell response that any repertoires were sampled. The study found Spike-specific TCR breadth and depth rose after two AZD1222 doses. Donors were chiefly white British, with a greater number of females, and clonal diversity was perhaps underestimated. Per reports, nearly half of all spike-specific TCRs target regions that are unmutated in variants.

The V gene's germline CDR1 is SGDLS and CDR2 YYNGEE. J lost 6 bases, V lost 6 bases, and 12 bases had no gene match. The CDR3 is 16 amino acids. Produced via immunoSEQ multiplex PCR; TCRdb's table is partial and in-frame only. Of about 88,000 clones detected, approximately 90% appear once; the ten largest clones hold roughly 5.9%. On this clone: The antigen is undetermined.

This clonotype originated in an adult who received the AZD1222 COVID-19 vaccine. The specimen comprised peripheral blood, sampled 28 days after the second AZD1222 dose. The genes are TRBV9 and TRBJ1-6, with 7 bases that match TRBD1. Here the CDR3 DNA reads TGTGCCAGCACCCCAGGGGGAGGGGTTGGTAATTCACCCCTCCACTTT. Translating gives CASTPGGGVGNSPLHF.